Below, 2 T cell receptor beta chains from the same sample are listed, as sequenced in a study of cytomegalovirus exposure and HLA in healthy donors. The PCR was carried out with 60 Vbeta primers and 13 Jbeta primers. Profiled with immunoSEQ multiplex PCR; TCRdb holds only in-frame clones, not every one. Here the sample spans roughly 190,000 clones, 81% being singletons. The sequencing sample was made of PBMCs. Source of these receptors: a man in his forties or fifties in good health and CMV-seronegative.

The CDR3 bases are TGTGCCATTGGCAACCCCGACACCGGGGAGCTGTTTTTT. Translating gives CAIGNPDTGELFF. The chain links TRBV10-3 to TRBJ2-2; D is unresolved. Germline assignment: CDR1 ENHRY and CDR2 SYGVKD. This CDR3 comprises 13 residues. Deletions cut 9 bases from V and 3 bases from J, with 11 bases between.

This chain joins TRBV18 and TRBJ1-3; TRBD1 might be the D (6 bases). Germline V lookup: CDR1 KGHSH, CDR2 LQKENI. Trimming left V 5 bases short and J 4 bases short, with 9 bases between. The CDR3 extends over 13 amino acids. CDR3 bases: TGTGCCAGCTCAGTCGGACAGGGAAACACCATATATTTT. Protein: CASSVGQGNTIYF.